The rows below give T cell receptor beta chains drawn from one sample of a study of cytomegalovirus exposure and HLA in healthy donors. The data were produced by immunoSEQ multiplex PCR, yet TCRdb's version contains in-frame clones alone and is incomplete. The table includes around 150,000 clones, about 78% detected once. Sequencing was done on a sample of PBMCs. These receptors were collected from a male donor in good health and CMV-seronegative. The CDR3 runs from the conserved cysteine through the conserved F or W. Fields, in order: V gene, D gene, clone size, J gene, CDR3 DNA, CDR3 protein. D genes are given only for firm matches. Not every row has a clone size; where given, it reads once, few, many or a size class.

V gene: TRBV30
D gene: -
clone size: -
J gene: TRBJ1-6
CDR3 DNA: TGTGCCTGGAGTCGAGACAAGGCCCTCCACTTT
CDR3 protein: CAWSRDKALHF

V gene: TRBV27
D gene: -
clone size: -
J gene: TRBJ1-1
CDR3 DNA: TGTGCCAGCAGTTTGAGTAGGGTCGGGAATGAGGCTTTCTTT
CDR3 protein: CASSLSRVGNEAFF

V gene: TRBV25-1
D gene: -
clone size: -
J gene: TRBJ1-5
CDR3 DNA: TGTGCCAGCAGTGATTCTGGAAGGGAGGATCAGCCCCAGCATTTT
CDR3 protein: CASSDSGREDQPQHF

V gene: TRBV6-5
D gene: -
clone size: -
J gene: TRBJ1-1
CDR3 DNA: TGTGCCAGCACGCGGAACACTGAAGCTTTCTTT
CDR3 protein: CASTRNTEAFF

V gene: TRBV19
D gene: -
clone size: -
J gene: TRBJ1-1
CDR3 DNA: TGTGCCAGTATTGGAAGAGGCCCCCAGACTGAAGCTTTCTTT
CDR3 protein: CASIGRGPQTEAFF

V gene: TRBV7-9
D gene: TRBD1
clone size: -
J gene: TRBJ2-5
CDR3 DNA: TGTGCCAGCAGCCAAGGGACAGGGGGGGAGACCCAGTACTTC
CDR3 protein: CASSQGTGGETQYF

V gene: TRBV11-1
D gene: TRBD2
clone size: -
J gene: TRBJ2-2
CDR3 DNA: TGTGCCAGCAGCCTGACTAGCGGCAACACCGGGGAGCTGTTTTTT
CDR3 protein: CASSLTSGNTGELFF

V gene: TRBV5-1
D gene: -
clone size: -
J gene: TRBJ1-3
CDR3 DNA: TGCGCCAGCAGCTTAGAAGGACAACAGAGATATTTT
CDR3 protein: CASSLEGQQRYF

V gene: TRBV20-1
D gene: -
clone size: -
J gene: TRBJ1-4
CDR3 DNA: TGCAGCAGCGGGGGGGACGAAAAACTGTTTTTT
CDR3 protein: CSSGGDEKLFF

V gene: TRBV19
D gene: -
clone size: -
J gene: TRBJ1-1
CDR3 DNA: TGTGCCAGTAGACAACAGGGAAACACTGAAGCTTTCTTT
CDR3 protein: CASRQQGNTEAFF

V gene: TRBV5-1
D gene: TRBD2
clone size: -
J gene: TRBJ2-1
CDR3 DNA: TGCGCCAGCCGCAAGACTAGCGGGAGAGTCTCCTACAATGAGCAGTTCTTC
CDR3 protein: CASRKTSGRVSYNEQFF

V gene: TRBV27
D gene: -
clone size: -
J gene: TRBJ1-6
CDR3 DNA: TGTGCCAGCAGTTTATTAGGGGATTCACCCCTCCACTTT
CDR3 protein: CASSLLGDSPLHF

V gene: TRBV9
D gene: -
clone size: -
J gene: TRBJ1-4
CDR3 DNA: TGTGCCAGCAGCGTCTCGGGTGCGACTAATGAAAAACTGTTTTTT
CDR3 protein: CASSVSGATNEKLFF

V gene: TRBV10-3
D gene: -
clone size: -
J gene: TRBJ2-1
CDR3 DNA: TGTGCCATCGGGCCACGGTCCTACAATGAGCAGTTCTTC
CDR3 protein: CAIGPRSYNEQFF

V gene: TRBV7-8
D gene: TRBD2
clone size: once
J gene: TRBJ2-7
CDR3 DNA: TGTGCCACCGCGGGGGGATCCTACGAGCAGTACTTC
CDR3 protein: CATAGGSYEQYF

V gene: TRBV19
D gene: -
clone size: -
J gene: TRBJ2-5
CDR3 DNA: TGTGCCAGTAGACAGGGTGGACAAGAGACCCAGTACTTC
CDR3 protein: CASRQGGQETQYF

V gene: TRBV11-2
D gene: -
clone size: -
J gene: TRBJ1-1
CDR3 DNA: TGTGCCAGCAGCTCTCAGGCGGGGGTCCGCACTGAAGCTTTCTTT
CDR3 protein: CASSSQAGVRTEAFF

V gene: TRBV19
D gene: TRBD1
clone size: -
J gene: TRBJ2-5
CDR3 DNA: TGTGCCAGTAGTAGACGGACAGGGGGCCAGGAGACCCAGTACTTC
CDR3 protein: CASSRRTGGQETQYF

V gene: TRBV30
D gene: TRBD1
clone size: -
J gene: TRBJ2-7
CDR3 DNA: TGTGCCGCGGGACAGGGTTTGTTTGAGCAGTACTTC
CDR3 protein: CAAGQGLFEQYF

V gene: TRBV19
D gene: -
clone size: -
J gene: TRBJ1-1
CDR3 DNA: TGTGCCAGTAGTATGTCGGAGAGCTATGAAGCTTTCTTT
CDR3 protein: CASSMSESYEAFF

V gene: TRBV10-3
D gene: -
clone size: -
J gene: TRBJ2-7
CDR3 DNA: TGTGCCATCAGTGAAGCCCTAAGGGGCGAGCAGTACTTC
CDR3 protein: CAISEALRGEQYF

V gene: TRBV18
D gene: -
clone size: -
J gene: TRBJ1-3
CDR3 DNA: TGTGCCAGCTCCCCCGCGGGGGACACCATATATTTT
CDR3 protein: CASSPAGDTIYF

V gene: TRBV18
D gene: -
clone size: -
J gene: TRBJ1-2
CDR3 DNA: TGTGCCAGCTCACCTGCTTTGGCACCCCACTATGGCTACACCTTC
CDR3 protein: CASSPALAPHYGYTF

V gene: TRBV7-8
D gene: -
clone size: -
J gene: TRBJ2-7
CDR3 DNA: TGTGCCAGCAGCTTAGCTAACAGTTGGGTTTTGGAGCAGTACTTC
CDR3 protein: CASSLANSWVLEQYF

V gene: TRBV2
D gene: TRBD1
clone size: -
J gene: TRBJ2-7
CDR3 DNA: TGTGCCAGCCTAGACGGACAGGGGGCGTACGAGCAGTACTTC
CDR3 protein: CASLDGQGAYEQYF

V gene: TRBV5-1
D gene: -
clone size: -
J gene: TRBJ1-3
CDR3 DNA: TGCGCCAGCAGCTTGGGGACACCGAGCTCTGGAAACACCATATATTTT
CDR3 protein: CASSLGTPSSGNTIYF

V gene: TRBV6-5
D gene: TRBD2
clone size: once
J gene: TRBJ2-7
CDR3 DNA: TGTGCCAGCAGCGGAACTAGCGGGAGCTACGAGCAGTACTTC
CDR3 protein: CASSGTSGSYEQYF

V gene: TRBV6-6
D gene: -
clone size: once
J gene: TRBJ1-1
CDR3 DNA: TGTGCCAGCAGCGGTCCGGGAAACACTGAAGCTTTCTTT
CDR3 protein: CASSGPGNTEAFF

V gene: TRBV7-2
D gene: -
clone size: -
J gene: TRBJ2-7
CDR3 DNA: TGTGCCAGCAGCTTAGGCTCGGGTAAGCCCTACGAGCAGTACTTC
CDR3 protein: CASSLGSGKPYEQYF

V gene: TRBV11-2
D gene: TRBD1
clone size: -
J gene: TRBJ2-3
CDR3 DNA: TGTGCCAGCAGCTTGACAGGGCCACAGGATACGCAGTATTTT
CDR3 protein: CASSLTGPQDTQYF

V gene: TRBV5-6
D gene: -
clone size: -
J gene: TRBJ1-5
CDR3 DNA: TGTGCCAGCAGCTTGGGTCAGAATCAGCCCCAGCATTTT
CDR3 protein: CASSLGQNQPQHF

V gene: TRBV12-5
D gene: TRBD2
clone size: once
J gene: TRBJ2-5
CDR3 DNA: TGTGCTAGTGGTTTGGATAGCGGGAGACAAGAGACCCAGTACTTC
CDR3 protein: CASGLDSGRQETQYF

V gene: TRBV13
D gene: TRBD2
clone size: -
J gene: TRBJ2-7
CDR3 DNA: TGTGCCAGCAGCTTAGGACATAGCGGGGGGGCCATGGCGGAGCAGTACTTC
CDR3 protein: CASSLGHSGGAMAEQYF

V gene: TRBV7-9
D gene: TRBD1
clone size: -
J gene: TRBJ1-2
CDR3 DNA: TGTGCCAGCAGCGGGTATACAGGGGGCGCAGACTATGGCTACACCTTC
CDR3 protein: CASSGYTGGADYGYTF

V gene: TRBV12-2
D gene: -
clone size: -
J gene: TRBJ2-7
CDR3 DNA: TGTGCAAGTCGCTTAGTCCCACGAGGTAGGGGCTACGAGCAGTACTTC
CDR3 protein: CASRLVPRGRGYEQYF

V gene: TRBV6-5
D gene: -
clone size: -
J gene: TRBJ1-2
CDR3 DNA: TGTGCCAGCAGTTACTTTGGCGGAGCTAACTATGGCTACACCTTC
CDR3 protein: CASSYFGGANYGYTF

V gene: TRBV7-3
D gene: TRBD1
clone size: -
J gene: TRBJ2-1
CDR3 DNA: TGTGCCAGCAGCTTAACGGGACAGCGGGAGCAGTTCTTC
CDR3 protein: CASSLTGQREQFF

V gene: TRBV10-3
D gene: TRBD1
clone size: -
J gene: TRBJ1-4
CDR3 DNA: TGTGCCATCAGTGAGTGGGACAGTAATGAAAAACTGTTTTTT
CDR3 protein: CAISEWDSNEKLFF

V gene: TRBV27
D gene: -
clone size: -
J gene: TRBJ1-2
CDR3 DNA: TGTGCCAGCAGTTTAGTAACAGTGGGGGGTGCTAACTATGGCTACACCTTC
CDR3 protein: CASSLVTVGGANYGYTF

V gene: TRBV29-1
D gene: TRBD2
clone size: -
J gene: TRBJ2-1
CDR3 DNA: TGCAGCGTCCCCGGGACTAGCCCTCTAAATGAGCAGTTCTTC
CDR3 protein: CSVPGTSPLNEQFF

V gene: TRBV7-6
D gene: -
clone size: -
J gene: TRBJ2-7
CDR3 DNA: TGTGCCAGCAGCTCCCCCCAGGAGGAGGGCGGGGGCCTTCTCTACGAGCAGTACTTC
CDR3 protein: CASSSPQEEGGGLLYEQYF

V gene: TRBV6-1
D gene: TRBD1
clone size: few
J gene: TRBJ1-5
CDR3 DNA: TGTGCCAGCAGCTGGACAGGGGGCGTCGATCAGCCCCAGCATTTT
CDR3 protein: CASSWTGGVDQPQHF

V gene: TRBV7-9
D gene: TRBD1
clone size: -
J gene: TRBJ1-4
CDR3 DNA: TGTTCCAGTACAGGGGTAAATGAAAAACTGTTTTTT
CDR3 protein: CSSTGVNEKLFF

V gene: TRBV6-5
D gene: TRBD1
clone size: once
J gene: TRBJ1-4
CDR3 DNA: TGTGCCAGCGGAGGCAGGGGGAATACTAATGAAAAACTGTTTTTT
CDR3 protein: CASGGRGNTNEKLFF

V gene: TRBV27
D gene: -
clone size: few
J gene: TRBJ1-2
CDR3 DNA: TGTGCCAGCACCTTCCTCGGGCAGGGCGGGAATGGCTACACCTTC
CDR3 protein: CASTFLGQGGNGYTF

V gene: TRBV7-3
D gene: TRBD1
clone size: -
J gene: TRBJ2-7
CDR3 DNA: TGTGCCAGCAGCCCGACAGGGGGGGGATACGAGCAGTACTTC
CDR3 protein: CASSPTGGGYEQYF

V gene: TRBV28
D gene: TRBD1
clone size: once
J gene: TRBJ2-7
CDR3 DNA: TGTGCCAGCAGTCAACCAATCGGGACAGGGGGTCTCCTGAGGTACTTC
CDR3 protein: CASSQPIGTGGLLRYF

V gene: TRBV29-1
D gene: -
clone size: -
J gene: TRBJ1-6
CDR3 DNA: TGCAGCGTTGAAGGCCAGGGTTATTCACCCCTCCACTTT
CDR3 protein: CSVEGQGYSPLHF

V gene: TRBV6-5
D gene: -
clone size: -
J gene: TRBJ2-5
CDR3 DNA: TGTGCCAGCAGTTACTCGACAGTGGAGTACTTC
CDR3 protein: CASSYSTVEYF

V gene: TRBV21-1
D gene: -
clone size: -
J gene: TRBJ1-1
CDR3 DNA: TGTGCCAGCAGCAAAGGGGAGGGCCCGGGGACTGAAGCTTTCTTT
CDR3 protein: CASSKGEGPGTEAFF

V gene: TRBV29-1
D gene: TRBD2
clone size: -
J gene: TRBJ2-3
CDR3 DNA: TGCAGCGTTGAAGAAAGCGGGGGGATTACAGATACGCAGTATTTT
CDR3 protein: CSVEESGGITDTQYF

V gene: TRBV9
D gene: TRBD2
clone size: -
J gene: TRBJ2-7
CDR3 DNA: TGTGCCAGCAGCTCCAGAGACCCCTTGAGAGCGGGAGCCACCTACGAGCAGTACTTC
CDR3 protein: CASSSRDPLRAGATYEQYF

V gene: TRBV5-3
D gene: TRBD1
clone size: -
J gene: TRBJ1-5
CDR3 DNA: TGTGCCAGAAGCTTGGTGGGGGACAGGGGCCTCTATAGCAATCAGCCCCAGCATTTT
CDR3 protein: CARSLVGDRGLYSNQPQHF

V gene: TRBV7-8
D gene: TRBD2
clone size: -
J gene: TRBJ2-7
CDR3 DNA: TGTGCCAGCAGCTTAGCCGGGATCCCAAGCGGGAGGTTGTACGAGCAGTACTTC
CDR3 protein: CASSLAGIPSGRLYEQYF

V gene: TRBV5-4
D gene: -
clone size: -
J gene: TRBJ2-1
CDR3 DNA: TGTGCCAGCAGTATTACCCGGGGGACCTACAATGAGCAGTTCTTC
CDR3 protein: CASSITRGTYNEQFF

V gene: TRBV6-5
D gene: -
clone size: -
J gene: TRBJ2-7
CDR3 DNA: TGTGCCAGCAGTTACTCCCCTCATGACATTTACGAGCAGTACTTC
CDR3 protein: CASSYSPHDIYEQYF

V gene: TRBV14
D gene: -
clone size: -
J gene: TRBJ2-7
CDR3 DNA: TGTGCCAGCAGCCCCACGAGGGTCCCGTTGGGGGAGCAGTACTTC
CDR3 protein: CASSPTRVPLGEQYF

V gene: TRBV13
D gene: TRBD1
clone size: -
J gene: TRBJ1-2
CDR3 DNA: TGTGCCAGCAGCACCCAACAGGGGGCGGGGGGCTACACCTTC
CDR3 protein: CASSTQQGAGGYTF

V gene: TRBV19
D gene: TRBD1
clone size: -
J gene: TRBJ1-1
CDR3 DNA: TGTGCCAGCCGCCGATCAGGGGGCTACACTGAAGCTTTCTTT
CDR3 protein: CASRRSGGYTEAFF